The 7 T cell receptor beta chains given below trace back to one sample, sequenced in a study of shared clonotypes between healthy human individuals. This table comes from immunoSEQ multiplex PCR, and its TCRdb copy is limited to in-frame clones, with some not included. The top ten clones hold 15% to 20% of a sample with fewer than 350,000 clones, about nine tenths of them seen once. The sequenced material came from memory CD8+ T cells sorted from blood. Subset reported: CD45RO+ cells pooled with CCR7-negative TemRA cells. These receptors were taken from a man younger than 35 in good health.

V usage is TRBV7-6 and J usage is TRBJ2-2, with 9 bases aligning to TRBD2. Germline trimming cut 2 bases from V and 3 bases from J; bases unmatched to any gene: 7. CDR1 SGHVS and CDR2 FNYEAQ come from the germline V gene. The CDR3 consists of 17 residues. CDR3 in amino acids: CASSLPLAGNDTGELFF. In DNA form, the CDR3 reads TGTGCCAGCAGCTTACCGCTAGCGGGAAACGACACCGGGGAGCTGTTTTTT.

This chain uses TRBV9 with TRBJ2-1; 10 nucleotides line up with TRBD2. CDR3 length equals 16 residues. V was pared by 0 bases and J by 8 bases, with 8 bases of the junction left unmatched. Per germline, CDR1 SGDLS and CDR2 YYNGEE. The CDR3: CASSVEERGGLDEQFF. The CDR3 DNA sequence: TGTGCCAGCAGCGTAGAGGAGCGGGGGGGCCTCGATGAGCAGTTCTTC. The full variable domain, rest sourced from reference TRBV9 and TRBJ2-1, is DSGVTQTPKHLITATGQRVTLRCSPRSGDLSVYWYQQSLDQGLQFLIQYYNGEERAKGNILERFSAQQFPDLHSELNLSSLELGDSALYFCASSVEERGGLDEQFFGPGTRLTVL.

The chain has TRBV11-1 and TRBJ2-3; TRBD2 matches 14 bases. The CDR3 spans 15 residues. The germline V gene has CDR1 SGHAT and CDR2 FQDESV (reference sequence). V lost 4 bases and J lost 4; bases outside the gene matches: 1. In nucleotides, the CDR3 is TGTGCCAGCAGCTCGACTAGCGGGGGGGCAGATACGCAGTATTTT. It codes for CASSSTSGGADTQYF.

The chain is built from TRBV19 and TRBJ1-6; D remains ambiguous. V dropped 7 bases and J dropped 4 bases, with 8 bases sitting between them. In germline, CDR1 is LNHDA, CDR2 SQIVND (reference sequence). The CDR3 sequence is 13 residues long. The CDR3 DNA sequence: TGTGCCAGTACCCACGGATATAATTCACCCCTCCACTTT. Residues: CASTHGYNSPLHF.

The chain recombines TRBV7-8 with TRBJ2-7; D is unresolved. Germline assignment: CDR1 SGHVS and CDR2 FQNEAQ. V lost 6 bases, J lost 7 bases, and 19 bases lay in between. This CDR3 spans 14 amino acids. The CDR3 protein is CASSSLGPNGEQYF. CDR3 in DNA: TGTGCCAGCAGTTCCCTCGGGCCCAACGGAGAGCAGTACTTC.

This rearrangement joins TRBV7-6 to TRBJ2-7; possibly TRBD1 for D (6 bases). CDR1 SGHVS and CDR2 FNYEAQ come from the germline V gene. Trimming shortened V by 2 bases and J by 8 bases, and 19 bases separated the two germline ends. CDR3 length: 15 residues. The CDR3 DNA follows: TGTGCCAGCAGCTTAATTTCAGGGGCGTCGAGCAAGCAGTACTTC. This sequence encodes CASSLISGASSKQYF.

The chain uses TRBV18 and TRBJ2-7, with TRBD1 matching over 9 bases. Germline CDR1 reads KGHSH; CDR2 reads LQKENI. V lost 6 bases to trimming and J lost 2 bases; unmatched junction nucleotides: 5. The CDR3 length is 14 residues. CDR3 protein: CASSRDRDTYEQYF. CDR3 DNA: TGTGCCAGCTCGCGGGACAGGGATACCTACGAGCAGTACTTC.